These 10 T cell receptor beta chains originate from one sample sequenced in a study of technical replicates of blood from a handful of donors (dated 2017 in TCRdb). Libraries were built with the immunoSEQ multiplex PCR assay. Drawn from immuneACCESS, this table holds only the in-frame rearrangements with V and J called that TCRdb kept. Clones are partly lost; checked studies trace under half to an unresolved V gene and leave the rest unexplained. This sample gives 60,000 to 80,000 clones in total; more than 85% of them show up just once. The ten largest clones represent roughly 4.3% of the sample. What was sequenced was PBMCs. All receptors derive from a human donor in good health. Some clones in this sample may be carry-over from other donors' samples.

This clone was seen just once. This rearrangement joins TRBV25-1 to TRBJ2-3; weak D call: TRBD2 (6 bases). CDR1 and CDR2 (germline): MGHDK, SYGVNS. This CDR3 region has 17 residues. The ends were cut back, 3 bases at V and 1 base at J, with 17 bases in the middle. CDR3 DNA sequence: TGTGCCAGCAGTGACCTCGCGGGGTCTTACGGCACAGATACGCAGTATTTT. This encodes CASSDLAGSYGTDTQYF.

V usage is TRBV6-4 and J usage is TRBJ2-3, with TRBD2 matching 7 bases. Germline CDR1 reads MRHNA; CDR2 reads SNTAGT. The junction had 1 base not matched to a gene; V was cut back by 0 bases and J by 4 bases. The CDR3 is 14 amino acids. CDR3 residues: CASSDSAGADTQYF. Here the CDR3 DNA reads TGTGCCAGCAGTGACTCGGCGGGGGCAGATACGCAGTATTTT.

The chain is built from TRBV5-6 and TRBJ2-5, with 7 bases aligning to TRBD2. CDR3 length: 15 residues. CDR1 is SGHDT, CDR2 YYEEEE, per germline. Trimming removed 4 bases from V and 3 bases from J; junction bases left unmatched: 9. DNA of the CDR3: TGTGCCAGCAGCCTCCCGGGGGGTCGGGAAGAGACCCAGTACTTC. This encodes CASSLPGGREETQYF. Combining the CDR3 with reference TRBV5-6 and TRBJ2-5 gives the whole variable domain DAGVTQSPTHLIKTRGQQVTLRCSPKSGHDTVSWYQQALGQGPQFIFQYYEEEERQRGNFPDRFSGHQFPNYSSELNVNALLLGDSALYLCASSLPGGREETQYFGPGTRLLVL.

The rearrangement joins TRBV7-9 to TRBJ2-1; TRBD1 aligns across 10 bases. The CDR3 totals 14 residues. J lost 10 bases, V lost 5 bases, and 8 bases had no gene match. Germline V lookup: CDR1 SEHNR, CDR2 FQNEAQ (reference sequence). The CDR3 is CASSLTGGPSEQFF. CDR3 sequence (DNA): TGTGCCAGCAGCCTGACAGGGGGCCCGTCCGAGCAGTTCTTC.

The rearrangement joins TRBV5-4 to TRBJ2-6; D is uncertain. The CDR3 consists of 16 residues. Trimming removed 4 bases from V and 3 bases from J, with 14 bases in between. The germline V gene has CDR1 SGHNT and CDR2 YYREEE (reference sequence). The CDR3 loop is CASSPSYSFGANVLTF. The CDR3 coding sequence is TGTGCCAGCAGCCCCTCCTATTCTTTTGGGGCCAACGTCCTGACTTTC. The variable domain in full, completed from reference TRBV5-4 and TRBJ2-6, reads ETGVTQSPTHLIKTRGQQVTLRCSSQSGHNTVSWYQQALGQGPQFIFQYYREEENGRGNFPPRFSGLQFPNYSSELNVNALELDDSALYLCASSPSYSFGANVLTFGAGSRLTVL.

The rearrangement uses TRBV19 and TRBJ2-2; weak D call: TRBD2 (5 bases). The CDR3 runs 12 residues. Trimming shortened V by 8 bases and J by 4 bases, and 8 bases separated the two germline ends. The germline V gene has CDR1 LNHDA and CDR2 SQIVND (reference sequence). Here the CDR3 DNA reads TGTGCCAGTGGGGAGTCCACCGGGGAGCTGTTTTTT. It translates to CASGESTGELFF.

This clone was seen only a few times. This rearrangement joins TRBV29-1 to TRBJ2-7; a possible D gene is TRBD1 (6 bases). CDR3 length: 11 amino acids. Trimming left V 7 bases short and J 6 bases short, with 13 bases between. Germline V gives CDR1 SQVTM, CDR2 ANQGSEA. In DNA, the CDR3 is TGCAGCGGTCAACAGGGATTCGAGCAGTACTTC. Translating it yields CSGQQGFEQYF.

This clone was seen a single time. The chain couples TRBV5-1 to TRBJ2-6, with 8 positions matching TRBD1. Per the germline V gene, CDR1 is SGHRS and CDR2 is YFSETQ. The CDR3 spans 17 residues. Germline trimming cut 4 bases from V and 4 bases from J; bases unmatched to any gene: 10. CDR3 nucleotide sequence: TGCGCCAGCAGCGTTACTGGACAGGGTTCCGGGGCCAACGTCCTGACTTTC. It yields the protein CASSVTGQGSGANVLTF.

This clone has just one count. The genes are TRBV7-2 and TRBJ1-5; a weak D match, TRBD1 (6 bases). The ends were cut back, 5 bases at V and 3 bases at J, with 17 bases in the middle. Germline assignment: CDR1 SGHTA and CDR2 FQGNSA. This CDR3 spans 16 amino acids. CDR3 sequence reads: CASSLPGGGFNQPQHF. The CDR3 nucleotides read TGTGCCAGCAGCCTGCCCGGTGGGGGCTTCAATCAGCCCCAGCATTTT.

This chain uses TRBV6-4 with TRBJ1-2; D is unclear. The CDR3 contains 11 residues. V lost 4 bases and J lost 7, with 7 bases in between. Looked up from germline, CDR1 is MRHNA and CDR2 is SNTAGT. This CDR3 is CASSGYCGYTF. The CDR3 DNA reads as TGTGCCAGCAGTGGTTATTGTGGCTACACCTTC.